This T cell receptor beta chain derives from a study of blood T cell repertoires in COVID-19. Looking at the study overall: Sites in the United States, Italy and Spain provided acute and convalescent COVID-19 samples. In each case, the material was cDNA or gDNA derived from T cells, B-cell-depleted T cells, or PBMCs.

The CDR3 has 16 amino acids. CDR1 and CDR2 from the germline V gene are MNHEY and SVGEGT. V lost 2 bases and J lost 3, with 17 bases in between. Per the original methods: How many nucleated cells were present was estimated from reference gene primer amplification. Generated by immunoSEQ multiplex PCR, the TCRdb table keeps only in-frame clones and is missing some. V, J and clone size were drawn from that table, and D and trimming were deduced from the DNA. This table holds 210,000 or so clones, about 86% found once. V gene TRBV6-2 or TRBV6-3 combines with J gene TRBJ2-7, with D possibly TRBD2 on 5 matching bases. This sequence was found in a woman between 50 and 59 years old with acute or convalescent COVID-19. Source material: peripheral blood. CDR3 DNA sequence: TGTGCCAGCAGTTACAAGTTGCTAGCCCTGAACTACGAGCAGTACTTC. It yields the protein CASSYKLLALNYEQYF.